Listed here are 26 T cell receptor beta chains from one sample, sequenced in a study of T-cell reconstitution after alpha-beta-depleted transplantation in children (TCRdb year 2016). Libraries were made using PCR. Sequencing used an Illumina HiSeq 2500. Molecular barcoding was employed in the preparation of TCR libraries, with unique molecular identifiers being used to normalize TCRbeta repertoire quantification. Starting from the raw public reads, TCRdb applied fastp trimming at Q25, assembled clones with MiXCR and retained in-frame beta chains. Rows matching on CDR3 protein sequence are summarized as one entry with the most common DNA and genes. This sample comprises nearly 350,000 distinct CDR3 sequences, around 15% of them detected only once. The ten largest clonotypes hold about 41% of the sample. The treatment or condition label of this sample denotes: allogeneic hematopoietic cell transplantation with graft depleted of TCRalphabeta T cells and CD19 B cells.

This specimen consisted of PBMCs, mostly from graft donor cells, obtained 360 days after TCRalphabeta/CD19-depleted stem cell transplant. Receptors originate from a male patient aged 2 to 10 who had a stem cell transplant for acute lymphoblastic leukemia, so the T cells may come from the graft donor.

This rearrangement joins TRBV30 to TRBJ2-7; possibly TRBD1 or TRBD2 for D (5 bases each). The CDR3 runs 12 residues. V was clipped by 4 bases and J by 4 bases, with 11 bases between them. Germline V gene data show CDR1 as GTSNPN and CDR2 as SVGIG (reference sequence). The CDR3 nucleotides are TGTGCCTGGAACTCGGGGCAGTACGAGCAGTACTTC. This gives the protein CAWNSGQYEQYF.

The V call is TRBV4-2, the J call TRBJ2-1, with no clear D. CDR3 length: 18 residues. CDR1 is LGHNA and CDR2 is YNFKEQ in the germline V gene. The V end lost 3 bases, the J end lost 2 bases, and 20 bases lay between the germline ends. CDR3 in amino acids: CASSQEIPPLMTYNEQFF. The CDR3 DNA follows: TGTGCCAGCAGCCAGGAAATTCCCCCCCTAATGACCTACAATGAGCAGTTCTTC.

The chain links TRBV6-4 to TRBJ2-6, with a possible D match to TRBD1 (6 bases). The germline V gene encodes CDR1 MRHNA and CDR2 SNTAGT. The V end was cut by 6 bases, the J end by 1 base, with 22 bases between. This CDR3 contains 19 residues. The CDR3 DNA sequence: TGTGCCAGCAGGACCCTCGGACAGCCCTATATTTCTGGGGCCAACGTCCTGACTTTC. It is translated as CASRTLGQPYISGANVLTF.

Only a few counts were recorded for this clonotype. CDR3 residues: CASSLSRTSGSETQYF. In DNA, the CDR3 is TGTGCCAGCAGTTTATCCCGGACTAGCGGGAGTGAGACCCAGTACTTC. The J gene is TRBJ2-5, the V gene TRBV27, with 13 bases that match TRBD2. J was trimmed by 5 bases and V by 0 bases; bases with no gene match: 3. From germline, CDR1 is MNHEY and CDR2 SMNVEV (reference sequence). The CDR3 contains 16 residues.

Remarks on this clonotype: At one end the junction does not follow the germline gene, possibly because of a read error. The rearrangement uses TRBV12-3 or TRBV12-4 and TRBJ2-4; 7 bases are a match to TRBD1. This CDR3 spans 18 amino acids. The CDR3 DNA reads as TGTACCAGCAGCGCACCCCGGACAGGCCGGCTAGCCAAAAACATTCAGTACTTC. It codes for CTSSAPRTGRLAKNIQYF.

This clonotype was seen ten or more times. The CDR3 reads CASSQGGAYEQYF. The DNA of the CDR3 is TGCGCCAGCAGCCAAGGAGGGGCCTACGAGCAGTACTTC. The V gene is TRBV4-1, the J gene TRBJ2-7; D is perhaps TRBD1 or TRBD2 (5 bases each). There are 13 residues in the CDR3. Germline V CDR1 and CDR2: MGHRA, YSYEKL. The V end was cut by 1 base, the J end by 2 bases, with 6 bases between.

This clonotype was recorded many times. The chain carries TRBV27 and TRBJ1-2, with a tentative D call TRBD1 (6 bases). This CDR3 is 13 amino acids long. Germline loops: CDR1 MNHEY, CDR2 SMNVEV (reference sequence). The V end was cut by 4 bases, the J end by 7 bases, with 13 bases between. Written as DNA, the CDR3 is TGTGCCAGCAGTTCGTCCCGGGACACTGGCTACACCTTC. Protein product: CASSSSRDTGYTF.

This clonotype occurred a few times. The chain combines TRBV5-1 with TRBJ1-1, with 10 bases that match TRBD1. From germline, CDR1 is SGHRS and CDR2 YFSETQ. With V trimmed by 4 bases and J by 5 bases, 5 bases remained unmatched. CDR3 length: 14 amino acids. The CDR3 coding sequence is TGCGCCAGCAGCCCCGGACAGGGGGGTACTGAAGCTTTCTTT. Protein: CASSPGQGGTEAFF.

The V gene is TRBV20-1, the J gene TRBJ2-7, with 8 bases identical to TRBD2. The junction had 14 bases not matched to a gene; V was cut back by 0 bases and J by 4 bases. The CDR3 runs 17 residues. Germline V CDR1 and CDR2: DFQATT, SNEGSKA (reference sequence). CDR3 coding DNA: TGCAGTGCTAGAGATGGAATCTCGGGACTAGGGCCGTACGAGCAGTACTTC. Translated, it gives CSARDGISGLGPYEQYF.

The chain combines TRBV5-1 with TRBJ1-3; 8 nucleotides agree with TRBD1. The CDR3 is made up of 14 amino acids. The germline CDR1 and CDR2 sequences are SGHRS and YFSETQ. Germline trimming cut 3 bases from V and 3 bases from J; bases unmatched to any gene: 2. DNA for the CDR3: TGCGCCAGCAGCTACGGACAGGGTGGAAACACCATATATTTT. Translating it yields CASSYGQGGNTIYF.

A remark on this clonotype: Because the CDR3 is missing its conserved closing phenylalanine or tryptophan, this is likely a read error. This sequence joins TRBV12-3 or TRBV12-4 and TRBJ2-1; 13 nucleotides match TRBD2. V shed 11 bases and J 7 bases; nucleotides not matched to a gene: 11. This CDR3 is built from 15 residues. CDR3 nucleotides: TGTGCCTCCCAAACCACTAGCGGGAGGGGAAATGAGCAGTTCTAC. Translation: CASQTTSGRGNEQFY.

The table lists this clonotype with a few counts. The chain couples TRBV28 to TRBJ2-1; 12 bases align to TRBD2. CDR3 length equals 15 residues. Germline values: CDR1 MDHEN, CDR2 SYDVKM. V trimming: 3 bases; J trimming: 6 bases; junction bases outside the gene matches: 3. The CDR3 sequence is CASSFPSGRANEQFF. CDR3 DNA sequence: TGTGCCAGCAGTTTCCCTAGCGGGAGGGCCAATGAGCAGTTCTTC.

This clonotype was detected many times. The chain employs TRBV13 and TRBJ2-3; 7 bases are a match to TRBD1. CDR1 is PRHDT, CDR2 FYEKMQ, per germline (reference sequence). Losses at the gene ends were 5 bases for V and 1 base for J; bases not matched to a gene: 12. The CDR3 has 17 residues. In DNA, the CDR3 is TGTGCCAGCAGCGCCCCTTTTCGACAGGGTGGCACAGATACGCAGTATTTT. Translation gives CASSAPFRQGGTDTQYF.

This clonotype has more than one count but fewer than ten. This chain links TRBV28 with TRBJ2-2; D is perhaps TRBD1 (5 bases). Germline-derived CDR1 and CDR2 are MDHEN and SYDVKM. V was pared by 6 bases and J by 2 bases, with 16 bases between. The CDR3 is 16 residues long. The CDR3, as DNA: TGTGCCAGCAGGAAGGTCTGGGGCAGTAACACCGGGGAGCTGTTTTTT. This encodes CASRKVWGSNTGELFF.

Only a few counts were recorded for this clonotype. The V gene is TRBV12-3 or TRBV12-4, the J gene TRBJ2-1, with 8 bases lining up with TRBD1. This CDR3 has 15 residues. V gave up 3 bases and J gave up 3 bases; unmatched junction bases: 4. The CDR3, as DNA: TGTGCCAGCAGTTTCGACAGGGGCCACTACAATGAGCAGTTCTTC. This translates into CASSFDRGHYNEQFF.

The V gene is TRBV10-3, the J gene TRBJ2-1; D unclear. With 2 bases removed from V and 10 bases from J, the gap between germline ends came to 12 bases. This CDR3 is 13 amino acids long. CDR1 is ENHRY and CDR2 is SYGVKD in the germline V gene. In nucleotides, the CDR3 is TGTGCCATCAGTGAGGATATTAGGAGCGAGCAGTTCTTC. Amino acids: CAISEDIRSEQFF.

Only a few counts were recorded for this clonotype. The gene calls are TRBV12-3 or TRBV12-4 and TRBJ1-5; a weak D match, TRBD1 (5 bases). This CDR3 has 15 amino acids. V was pared by 1 base and J by 2 bases, with 9 bases between. The CDR3 coding sequence is TGTGCCAGCAGTTTAGGGGGGATAGGCAATCAGCCCCAGCATTTT. Protein: CASSLGGIGNQPQHF.

Concerning this clonotype itself: One junction end does not reproduce the germline sequence, and a read error may be involved. V gene TRBV7-7 combines with J gene TRBJ2-2; D may be TRBD2 (6 bases). The CDR3 has 16 amino acids. Looked up from germline, CDR1 is SSHAT and CDR2 is FNYEAQ (reference sequence). The CDR3 nucleotides are TGTGCTAGCAGCCCCCGGGAGACCTCGAGAGGCGGGGAGCTGTTTTTT. It translates to CASSPRETSRGGELFF.

V gene TRBV7-2 combines with J gene TRBJ1-3; possibly TRBD1 for D (6 bases). The germline V and J ends were trimmed by 0 bases and 3 bases, with 18 bases remaining between them. The CDR3 spans 18 residues. The germline V gene encodes CDR1 SGHTA and CDR2 FQGNSA. The CDR3 region has the DNA TGTGCCAGCAGCTTAGCAACATGGACAGCCGCCTTTGGAAACACCATATATTTT. Amino acid sequence: CASSLATWTAAFGNTIYF.

Many counts were recorded for this clonotype. The V and J genes are TRBV15 and TRBJ2-2, with unresolved D. Germline V gene sequence: CDR1 LNHNV, CDR2 YYDKDF (reference sequence). With 1 base removed from V and 0 bases from J, the gap between germline ends came to 6 bases. This CDR3 comprises 15 residues. CDR3: CATSRGGSNTGELFF. The CDR3 DNA sequence: TGTGCCACCAGCAGAGGTGGATCGAACACCGGGGAGCTGTTTTTT.

V gene TRBV7-8 combines with J gene TRBJ2-7; TRBD2 aligns across 9 bases. This CDR3 spans 15 amino acids. Germline values: CDR1 SGHVS, CDR2 FQNEAQ. V trimming: 5 bases; J trimming: 2 bases; junction bases outside the gene matches: 7. CDR3 bases: TGTGCCAGCAGCGCCGCTAGCGGGGCCACCTACGAGCAGTACTTC. It is translated as CASSAASGATYEQYF. The variable domain in full, completed from reference TRBV7-8 and TRBJ2-7, reads GAGVSQSPRYKVAKRGQDVALRCDPISGHVSLFWYQQALGQGPEFLTYFQNEAQLDKSGLPSDRFFAERPEGSVSTLKIQRTQQEDSAVYLCASSAASGATYEQYFGPGTRLTVT.

The table lists this clonotype with a few counts. The rearrangement joins TRBV12-3 or TRBV12-4 to TRBJ2-5; no definite D call. There are 11 residues in the CDR3. V lost 6 bases and J lost 4, with 6 bases in between. The CDR3 reads CASSATETQYF. The CDR3 DNA follows: TGTGCCAGCAGCGCAACAGAGACCCAGTACTTC.

The gene calls are TRBV4-1 and TRBJ2-2, with TRBD2 identical over 12 bases. The CDR3 extends over 17 amino acids. Germline CDR1 and CDR2: MGHRA and YSYEKL. With V trimmed by 4 bases and J by 5 bases, 8 bases remained unmatched. CDR3 amino acids: CASSRPTSGSSTGELFF. The CDR3 region has the DNA TGCGCCAGCAGCCGACCGACTAGCGGGAGTTCTACCGGGGAGCTGTTTTTT.

This clonotype was recorded many times. The chain has TRBV12-3 or TRBV12-4 and TRBJ2-7; 10 nucleotides agree with TRBD2. J was trimmed by 3 bases and V by 3 bases; bases with no gene match: 20. The CDR3 sequence is 20 residues long. The CDR3 protein is CASSFRGLGLAAWWGYEQYF. The CDR3 DNA is TGTGCCAGCAGTTTCAGGGGACTCGGACTAGCGGCCTGGTGGGGCTACGAGCAGTACTTC.

This clonotype has only a few counts. The chain is built from TRBV12-3 or TRBV12-4 and TRBJ2-3; TRBD2 matches at 14 bases. The CDR3 extends over 18 amino acids. V shed 8 bases, J shed 0 bases, and the junction held 10 bases outside the gene matches. The CDR3 reads CASETGTSGSRSTDTQYF. DNA of the CDR3: TGTGCCAGCGAGACCGGGACTAGCGGGAGTCGTAGCACAGATACGCAGTATTTT.

This clonotype came up a few times. The chain joins TRBV7-6 to TRBJ2-2; D gene unclear. V lost 1 base to trimming and J lost 7 bases, with 7 bases between them. This CDR3 has 13 amino acids. CDR1 SGHVS and CDR2 FNYEAQ come from the germline V gene. CDR3 in DNA: TGTGCCAGCAGCTTAGGTGTAGGCGGGGAGCTGTTTTTT. It translates to CASSLGVGGELFF.